These 28 T cell receptor beta chains were sequenced from one sample in a study of cytomegalovirus exposure and HLA in healthy donors. Sequencing was performed with immunoSEQ multiplex PCR; in TCRdb, only in-frame clones are kept and a portion is missing. This table holds approximately 90,000 clones, over 85% found once. The sample taken for sequencing was PBMCs. These receptors originate from a woman younger than 45 in good health and CMV-seropositive.

The chain carries TRBV7-2 and TRBJ2-7; D perhaps matches TRBD1 (5 bases). CDR3 size: 13 residues. The ends were cut back, 5 bases at V and 3 bases at J, with 11 bases in the middle. CDR1 is SGHTA, CDR2 FQGNSA, per germline. The CDR3, as DNA: TGTGCCAGCAGCAGCAGTGACAGCTACGAGCAGTACTTC. It specifies CASSSSDSYEQYF.

This clone was detected once. The chain couples TRBV30 to TRBJ2-3; 13 positions agree with TRBD2. Germline values: CDR1 GTSNPN, CDR2 SVGIG (reference sequence). Trimming removed 0 bases from V and 8 bases from J; junction bases left unmatched: 2. CDR3 length equals 14 residues. In DNA form, the CDR3 reads TGTGCCTGGAGTGTAGGGACTAGCGGGATTACGCAGTATTTT. Amino acid sequence: CAWSVGTSGITQYF.

The genes are TRBV19 and TRBJ1-1; TRBD1 aligns across 8 bases. V lost 7 bases, J lost 6 bases, and 7 bases stayed unmatched. The CDR3 runs 13 residues. The germline CDR1 and CDR2 sequences are LNHDA and SQIVND (reference sequence). CDR3 protein: CASNSQGVSEAFF. DNA for the CDR3: TGTGCCAGTAATTCACAGGGGGTGTCTGAAGCTTTCTTT. The variable domain in full, with the rest retrieved from reference TRBV19 and TRBJ1-1, is DGGITQSPKYLFRKEGQNVTLSCEQNLNHDAMYWYRQDPGQGLRLIYYSQIVNDFQKGDIAEGYSVSREKKESFPLTVTSAQKNPTAFYLCASNSQGVSEAFFGQGTRLTVV.

J is TRBJ2-1 and V is TRBV30; D perhaps matches TRBD2 (6 bases). This CDR3 contains 12 residues. V lost 2 bases to trimming and J lost 6 bases, with 8 bases between them. Germline loops: CDR1 GTSNPN, CDR2 SVGIG (reference sequence). The CDR3 here is CAWSRDFNEQFF. For the CDR3, the DNA is TGTGCCTGGAGTCGGGACTTCAATGAGCAGTTCTTC.

The chain has TRBV7-9 and TRBJ2-7, with D possibly matching TRBD1 (5 bases). The germline gives CDR1 SEHNR, CDR2 FQNEAQ (reference sequence). The CDR3 contains 14 residues. Trimming cost V 4 bases and J 0 bases, with 10 bases left between them. CDR3 loop: CASSSTVPSYEQYF. The CDR3 DNA reads as TGTGCCAGCAGCTCGACAGTCCCCTCCTACGAGCAGTACTTC.

The gene calls are TRBV12-1 and TRBJ2-5; the D call TRBD2 from the table was never checked on the DNA. TRBV12-1 is given as a pseudogene. CDR3 length equals 16 residues. The CDR3 DNA sequence: TGTGCCAGCAGCTTTGAGACTCGGCAAAACCAAGAGACCCAGTACTTC. This codes for CASSFETRQNQETQYF.

This clone was found once. The chain links TRBV28 to TRBJ2-1; TRBD2 matches at 12 bases. The CDR3 is 16 amino acids. With V trimmed by 8 bases and J by 10 bases, 15 bases remained unmatched. Germline V gene data show CDR1 as MDHEN and CDR2 as SYDVKM. The CDR3 protein is CASGRGLAGGPGEQFF. The CDR3 DNA sequence: TGTGCCAGCGGCAGAGGGCTAGCGGGAGGGCCGGGGGAGCAGTTCTTC.

This chain links TRBV27 with TRBJ2-7, with 12 bases aligning to TRBD2. Germline loops: CDR1 MNHEY, CDR2 SMNVEV (reference sequence). The CDR3 contains 16 residues. The J segment lost 7 bases and the V segment lost 5 bases, leaving 12 bases of the junction unmatched. CDR3 nucleotide sequence: TGTGCCAGCAGTAACGGACTAGCGGGACTACGGAGGGAGCAGTACTTC. This gives the protein CASSNGLAGLRREQYF.

This chain joins TRBV6-5 and TRBJ1-2; 10 bases line up with TRBD1. V was pared by 10 bases and J by 4 bases, with 3 bases of the junction left unmatched. CDR3 length: 12 residues. Germline values: CDR1 MNHEY, CDR2 SVGAGI. CDR3 in DNA: TGTGCCATATGGACAGGGGGCTATGGCTACACCTTC. Its translation: CAIWTGGYGYTF.

The chain has TRBV7-8 and TRBJ1-5; possible D gene TRBD1, 6 bases. Per the germline V gene, CDR1 is SGHVS and CDR2 is FQNEAQ. The CDR3 length is 13 residues. V dropped 5 bases and J dropped 3 bases, with 8 bases sitting between them. The CDR3 coding sequence is TGTGCCAGCAGCCGGGACACCAATCAGCCCCAGCATTTT. Protein product: CASSRDTNQPQHF.

The V call is TRBV7-7, the J call TRBJ2-2; D gene uncertain. Germline loops: CDR1 SSHAT, CDR2 FNYEAQ (reference sequence). V shed 5 bases and J shed 2 bases, with 12 bases lying between them. The CDR3 contains 15 residues. Here the CDR3 reads CASSPADINTGELFF. As DNA, the CDR3 is TGTGCCAGCAGCCCGGCCGACATTAACACCGGGGAGCTGTTTTTT.

The CDR3: CASSGARGGEQYF. The CDR3 nucleotides read TGTGCCAGCAGCGGCGCTAGGGGTGGCGAGCAGTACTTC. The chain uses TRBV5-4 and TRBJ2-7, with a weak D call TRBD1 (5 bases). V was shortened by 4 bases and J by 6 bases, with 14 bases between the two germline ends. From germline, CDR1 is SGHNT and CDR2 YYREEE (reference sequence). The CDR3 spans 13 residues.

This rearrangement joins TRBV27 to TRBJ2-7; 7 bases fit TRBD1. The germline CDR1 and CDR2 sequences are MNHEY and SMNVEV (reference sequence). The CDR3 extends over 12 amino acids. V lost 7 bases to trimming and J lost 3 bases; unmatched junction nucleotides: 3. This CDR3 is CASTDRNYEQYF. As DNA, the CDR3 is TGTGCCAGCACGGACAGGAACTACGAGCAGTACTTC.

This clone was seen a single time. The CDR3 protein is CASRTDRVVADTQYF. The CDR3 DNA sequence: TGTGCCAGCAGAACTGACAGGGTTGTGGCAGATACGCAGTATTTT. This rearrangement joins TRBV6-6 to TRBJ2-3; 7 bases map to TRBD1. The CDR3 runs 15 residues. CDR1 MNHNY and CDR2 SVGAGI come from the germline V gene (reference sequence). The J segment lost 4 bases and the V segment lost 6 bases, leaving 10 bases of the junction unmatched.

The chain couples TRBV5-4 to TRBJ1-1; 8 bases are a match to TRBD1. CDR3 size: 14 residues. V was clipped by 3 bases and J by 4 bases; unmatched bases: 5. Per the germline V gene, CDR1 is SGHNT and CDR2 is YYREEE (reference sequence). The CDR3 bases are TGTGCCAGCAGCTATCCGGACAGGGTCACTGAAGCTTTCTTT. Amino acids: CASSYPDRVTEAFF.

The J gene is TRBJ1-1, the V gene TRBV5-1, with 7 nucleotides matching TRBD1. The germline CDR1 and CDR2 sequences are SGHRS and YFSETQ. CDR3 length equals 15 residues. After removal of 4 bases from V and 1 base from J, the junction contained 7 bases not matched to a gene. This CDR3 reads CASSALTGANTEAFF. The CDR3 nucleotides are TGCGCCAGCAGCGCATTAACAGGGGCGAACACTGAAGCTTTCTTT.

The chain employs TRBV28 and TRBJ2-7, with D perhaps matching TRBD2 (5 bases). CDR3 size: 12 residues. Germline values: CDR1 MDHEN, CDR2 SYDVKM. Trimming left V 7 bases short and J 7 bases short, with 14 bases between. This CDR3 is CASTTYEGEQYF. The CDR3 DNA reads TGTGCCAGCACCACCTACGAGGGTGAGCAGTACTTC.

The chain is built from TRBV4-3 and TRBJ1-1; D is uncertain. Looked up from germline, CDR1 is LGHNA and CDR2 is YSLEER. Trimming took off 0 bases at V and 3 bases at J, with 8 bases between the two ends. The CDR3 is 14 amino acids. This CDR3 reads CASSQDPPYTEAFF. The DNA for the CDR3 is TGCGCCAGCAGCCAAGACCCCCCGTACACTGAAGCTTTCTTT.

V and J are TRBV1 and TRBJ2-2; the table names TRBD2, a call not compared with the DNA. TRBV1 is labeled a pseudogene. The CDR3 sequence is 16 residues long. CDR3 sequence: CTSSQALSPNTGELFF. Written as DNA, the CDR3 is TGCACCAGCAGCCAAGCACTAAGCCCGAACACCGGGGAGCTGTTTTTT.

V gene TRBV7-2 combines with J gene TRBJ1-1; no firm D call. The CDR3 length is 12 residues. Germline lookup yields CDR1 SGHTA and CDR2 FQGNSA. The ends were cut back, 11 bases at V and 10 bases at J, with 20 bases in the middle. DNA of the CDR3: TGTGCCTCTACTACGTCTTTGAGGCCAGCTTTCTTT. This encodes CASTTSLRPAFF.

The chain uses TRBV11-3 and TRBJ1-3; D gene uncertain. Per germline, CDR1 SGHNT and CDR2 YENEEA. The CDR3 is 15 amino acids. Trimming stripped 1 base from V and 2 bases from J, with 9 bases between. This CDR3 reads CASSLGASPGNTIYF. The CDR3 nucleotides are TGTGCCAGCAGCTTAGGGGCCTCTCCTGGAAACACCATATATTTT.

Turning to this clone: The same CDR3 is also encoded by other DNA sequences in this sample. The J gene is TRBJ1-1, the V gene TRBV11-3; TRBD1 might be the D (6 bases). The ends were cut back, 3 bases at V and 2 bases at J, with 7 bases in the middle. The CDR3 is made up of 13 amino acids. CDR1 and CDR2 (germline): SGHNT, YENEEA. The CDR3 sequence: CASSLTGNTEAFF. The DNA of the CDR3 is TGTGCCAGCAGCTTGACAGGTAACACTGAAGCTTTCTTT. Based on the CDR3 plus reference TRBV11-3 and TRBJ1-1, the full variable domain is EAGVVQSPRYKIIEKKQPVAFWCNPISGHNTLYWYLQNLGQGPELLIRYENEEAVDDSQLPKDRFSAERLKGVDSTLKIQPAELGDSAVYLCASSLTGNTEAFFGQGTRLTVV.

The genes are TRBV7-8 and TRBJ1-2; 7 bases agree with TRBD1. In germline, CDR1 is SGHVS, CDR2 FQNEAQ. The CDR3 length is 16 residues. V dropped 1 base and J dropped 5; count of bases not matched to a gene: 10. The CDR3 region is CASSLGGGRGLYGYTF. CDR3 sequence (DNA): TGTGCCAGCAGCTTAGGGGGCGGCAGGGGGTTGTATGGCTACACCTTC.

The chain carries TRBV2 and TRBJ2-1; 10 bases fit TRBD2. Losses at the gene ends were 3 bases for V and 4 bases for J; bases not matched to a gene: 9. CDR1 and CDR2 from the germline V gene are SNHLY and FYNNEI. The CDR3 sequence is 17 residues long. The CDR3 spells CASSDPVSGRRYNEQFF. Written as DNA, the CDR3 is TGTGCCAGCAGTGACCCCGTTAGCGGGAGGAGGTACAATGAGCAGTTCTTC.

This chain joins TRBV18 and TRBJ2-5; no clear D gene. V lost 2 bases to trimming and J lost 4 bases, with 8 bases between them. Germline CDR1 KGHSH, CDR2 LQKENI. CDR3 length: 13 amino acids. The CDR3 DNA reads TGTGCCAGCTCACCAAAGCGTCGAGAGACCCAGTACTTC. Amino acid sequence: CASSPKRRETQYF.

This chain uses TRBV28 with TRBJ2-7, with TRBD1 identical over 9 bases. The junction had 4 bases not matched to a gene; V was cut back by 8 bases and J by 2 bases. Germline CDR1 MDHEN, CDR2 SYDVKM. CDR3 size: 13 residues. The CDR3, as DNA: TGTGCCAGCGGACAGGGGCCCACCTACGAGCAGTACTTC. Its protein product is CASGQGPTYEQYF.

This rearrangement joins TRBV9 to TRBJ2-1; D is ambiguous. CDR1 is SGDLS and CDR2 is YYNGEE in the germline V gene. V was trimmed by 3 bases and J by 4 bases, leaving 17 bases between them. This CDR3 is 16 amino acids long. CDR3 DNA sequence: TGTGCCAGCAGCGGGAGACGACCTAGTCGGTACAATGAGCAGTTCTTC. It specifies CASSGRRPSRYNEQFF. Full variable domain (rest looked up from reference TRBV9 and TRBJ2-1): DSGVTQTPKHLITATGQRVTLRCSPRSGDLSVYWYQQSLDQGLQFLIQYYNGEERAKGNILERFSAQQFPDLHSELNLSSLELGDSALYFCASSGRRPSRYNEQFFGPGTRLTVL.

V gene TRBV9 combines with J gene TRBJ2-1, with D tentatively TRBD1 (7 bases). CDR1 and CDR2 from the germline V gene are SGDLS and YYNGEE. Between the trimmed V and J ends, which lost 4 bases and 6 bases, there was a span of 23 bases. CDR3 length: 17 amino acids. The CDR3 region has the DNA TGTGCCAGCAGCTCACAACCTCCGGGGGCAGGGGGCAATGAGCAGTTCTTC. Its protein is CASSSQPPGAGGNEQFF.